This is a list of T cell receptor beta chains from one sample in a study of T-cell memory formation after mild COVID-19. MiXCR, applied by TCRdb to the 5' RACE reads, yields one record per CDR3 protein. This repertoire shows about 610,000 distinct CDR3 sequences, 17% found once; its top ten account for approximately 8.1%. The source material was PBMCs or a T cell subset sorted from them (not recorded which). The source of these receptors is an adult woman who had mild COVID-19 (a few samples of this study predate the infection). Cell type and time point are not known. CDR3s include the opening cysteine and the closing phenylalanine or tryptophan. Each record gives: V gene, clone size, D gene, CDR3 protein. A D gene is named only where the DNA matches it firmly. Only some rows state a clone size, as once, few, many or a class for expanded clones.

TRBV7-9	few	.	CASSPTPEETQYF
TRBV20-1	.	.	CSARVAGYHNEQFF
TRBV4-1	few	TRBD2	CASSHASGGPYQETQYF
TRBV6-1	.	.	CASRIRDGYTF
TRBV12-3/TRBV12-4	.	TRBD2	CASSSSGKAGHEQYF
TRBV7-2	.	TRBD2	CASSLWTSGGAVAQYF
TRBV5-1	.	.	CASSLGTPRETQYF
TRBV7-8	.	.	CASSQRRDPTYEQYF
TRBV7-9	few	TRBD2	CASSFGSGGRETQYF
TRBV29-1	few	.	CSVSGDDGNEQFF
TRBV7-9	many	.	CASSPWGPLYEQYF
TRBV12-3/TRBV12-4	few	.	CASTTGGTGLYEQYF
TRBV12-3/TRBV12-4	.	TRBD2	CASSPRGLAGRETQYF
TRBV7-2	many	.	CASSLAGGGLRIF
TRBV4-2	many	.	CASSQDRSGKHEQYF
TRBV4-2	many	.	CASSQDLGTRSDTQYF
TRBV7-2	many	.	CASSLRAVQGAYEQYF
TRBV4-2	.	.	CASSQFEGRGSRNYGYTF
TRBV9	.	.	CASSQRPLGPDTQYF
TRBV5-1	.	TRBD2	CASSLERGPQYF
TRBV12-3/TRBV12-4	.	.	CASSSSLQINPVEQYF
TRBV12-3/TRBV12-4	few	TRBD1	CASSPNPLQGNTEAFF
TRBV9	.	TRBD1	CASSVEGTGRTDTQYF
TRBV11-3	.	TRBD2	CASSQTSGSSDEQFF
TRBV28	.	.	CASSLGGRMNEKLFF
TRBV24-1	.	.	CATSDLLGGTDTQYF
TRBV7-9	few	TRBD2	CASSQALAGRTDTQYF
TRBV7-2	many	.	CASSLEAVRNTEAFF
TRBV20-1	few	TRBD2	CSARDRQTSGKTYEQYF
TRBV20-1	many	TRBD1	CSARDLATGDYGYTF
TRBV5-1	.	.	CASSPMGLPGELFF
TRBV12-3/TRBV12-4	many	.	CATRMGVGELFF
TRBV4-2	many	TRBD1	CASSPGQGYGYTF
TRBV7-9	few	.	CASSRAEGSGNEQFF
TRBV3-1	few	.	CASSQERRVAYEQYF
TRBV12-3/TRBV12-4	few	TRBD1	CASKTQGSGEAFF
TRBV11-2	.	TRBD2	CASSAREGKSYNEQFF
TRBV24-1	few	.	CATSDPTGELFF
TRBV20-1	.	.	CSAGGLPYSNQPQHF
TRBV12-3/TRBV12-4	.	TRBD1	CASSNGQGYEQYF
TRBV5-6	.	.	CASSPQDLYEQYF
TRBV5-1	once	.	CASSLVGVHRTGNTGELFF
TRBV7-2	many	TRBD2	CASSLSPGLATGELFF
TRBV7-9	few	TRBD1	CASNRGRTDTQYF
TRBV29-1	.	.	CSVEEHGNYGYTF
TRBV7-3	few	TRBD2	CASSARGSGDTDTQYF
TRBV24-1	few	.	CATTRGSLITDTQYF
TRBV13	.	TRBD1	CASSLKDRDNQPQHF
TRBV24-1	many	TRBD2	CATSDSGTSRYEQYF
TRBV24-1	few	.	CATSESWRTDFTDTQYF